Each of the 28 T cell receptor beta chains below was sequenced from the same sample in a study of blood T cell repertoires in COVID-19. Repertoires were generated with immunoSEQ multiplex PCR, while TCRdb's copy carries only in-frame clones and drops some. The sample has approximately 130,000 clones; roughly three quarters are singletons. Sample: peripheral blood. These receptors originate from a man older than 75 with acute or convalescent COVID-19.

Here the CDR3 DNA reads TGCGCCAGCAGCCAAGCCTACTCTGGGGCCAACGTCCTGACTTTC. Translated: CASSQAYSGANVLTF. The genes are TRBV4-1 and TRBJ2-6, with no clear D. CDR1 MGHRA and CDR2 YSYEKL come from the germline V gene. The V and J ends lost 1 base and 0 bases respectively, with 4 bases between them. CDR3 length: 15 amino acids.

The chain is built from TRBV25-1 and TRBJ2-7; a possible D gene is TRBD2 (6 bases). Germline V gene data show CDR1 as MGHDK and CDR2 as SYGVNS. This CDR3 has 13 amino acids. V was shortened by 3 bases and J by 3 bases, with 9 bases between the two germline ends. CDR3 sequence: CASSEWGDYEQYF. DNA for the CDR3: TGTGCCAGCAGTGAGTGGGGGGACTACGAGCAGTACTTC.

The chain employs TRBV2 and TRBJ1-2; 10 nucleotides line up with TRBD1. Germline V gene lookup returns CDR1 SNHLY and CDR2 FYNNEI. The CDR3 loop spans 13 amino acids. The J segment lost 2 bases and the V segment lost 8 bases, leaving 2 bases of the junction unmatched. CDR3 protein: CASGDRGNYGYTF. DNA of the CDR3: TGTGCCAGCGGGGACAGGGGAAACTATGGCTACACCTTC. Drawing the rest from reference TRBV2 and TRBJ1-2, the complete variable domain is EPEVTQTPSHQVTQMGQEVILRCVPISNHLYFYWYRQILGQKVEFLVSFYNNEISEKSEIFDDQFSVERPDGSNFTLKIRSTKLEDSAMYFCASGDRGNYGYTFGSGTRLTVV.

This clone showed up just once. The CDR3 spells CASSPSSGLASTDTQYF. The DNA for the CDR3 is TGTGCCAGCAGCCCATCATCGGGACTAGCTTCTACAGATACGCAGTATTTT. This chain joins TRBV13 and TRBJ2-3, with TRBD2 matching 9 bases. After removal of 5 bases from V and 3 bases from J, the junction contained 12 bases not matched to a gene. The CDR3 length is 17 residues. CDR1 and CDR2 from the germline V gene are PRHDT and FYEKMQ (reference sequence).

This clone has a count of ten or more. The J gene is TRBJ1-3, the V gene TRBV7-9; 7 nucleotides match TRBD1. Germline V CDR1 and CDR2: SEHNR, FQNEAQ (reference sequence). This CDR3 has 17 residues. The V and J ends lost 3 bases and 1 base, in that order; junction bases with no gene match: 9. The CDR3 reads CASSLVLGQKSGNTIYF. CDR3 DNA sequence: TGTGCCAGCAGCTTGGTACTGGGACAGAAATCTGGAAACACCATATATTTT. The whole variable domain, remainder taken from reference TRBV7-9 and TRBJ1-3, is DTGVSQNPRHKITKRGQNVTFRCDPISEHNRLYWYRQTLGQGPEFLTYFQNEAQLEKSRLLSDRFSAERPKGSFSTLEIQRTEQGDSAMYLCASSLVLGQKSGNTIYFGEGSWLTVV.

This chain connects TRBV28 to TRBJ1-1; D remains unclear. The germline V gene encodes CDR1 MDHEN and CDR2 SYDVKM. The CDR3 sequence is 11 residues long. V was clipped by 3 bases and J by 7 bases, with 6 bases between them. CDR3 DNA: TGTGCCAGCAGTTTCGGGTATGAAGCTTTCTTT. The encoded protein is CASSFGYEAFF.

The genes are TRBV7-6 and TRBJ1-1, with D possibly being TRBD1 (6 bases). Germline V lookup: CDR1 SGHVS, CDR2 FNYEAQ. The CDR3 covers 13 residues. V was cut by 1 base and J by 7 bases, with 10 bases left in between. The CDR3 DNA reads as TGTGCCAGCAGCTTAGACAGGGCAGGTGAAGCTTTCTTT. Translating gives CASSLDRAGEAFF.

This chain uses TRBV28 with TRBJ2-4; 7 nucleotides match TRBD2. The CDR3 has 14 amino acids. V lost 2 bases, J lost 6 bases, and 4 bases stayed unmatched. From germline, CDR1 is MDHEN and CDR2 SYDVKM. CDR3 loop: CASSLPGGGNIQYF. In DNA form, the CDR3 reads TGTGCCAGCAGTTTACCTGGGGGGGGAAACATTCAGTACTTC.

This rearrangement joins TRBV6-5 to TRBJ2-7; no clear D. Trimming pared 5 bases from V and 6 bases from J, leaving 14 bases between. Germline V gene data show CDR1 as MNHEY and CDR2 as SVGAGI. The CDR3 is made up of 13 amino acids. In nucleotides, the CDR3 is TGTGCCAGCAGTACCCCGCGATCCCTCGAGCAGTACTTC. Translation: CASSTPRSLEQYF.

The gene calls are TRBV3-1 (or the pseudogene TRBV3-2) and TRBJ1-2; 9 nucleotides line up with TRBD1. This CDR3 comprises 13 residues. Trimming took 5 bases from V and 8 from J; bases not matched to a gene: 6. Germline V gene data show CDR1 as LGHDT and CDR2 as YNNKEL (reference sequence). The CDR3 spells CASSFGTGKGYTF. In DNA form, the CDR3 reads TGTGCCAGCAGCTTCGGGACAGGGAAGGGCTACACCTTC.

The gene calls are TRBV19 and TRBJ2-1; 13 positions agree with TRBD2. V lost 7 bases to trimming and J lost 0 bases; unmatched junction nucleotides: 9. The germline CDR1 and CDR2 sequences are LNHDA and SQIVND (reference sequence). The CDR3 is 18 residues long. The CDR3 region is CASTGTSGVLISYNEQFF. DNA for the CDR3: TGTGCCAGTACCGGGACTAGCGGGGTATTAATCTCCTACAATGAGCAGTTCTTC.

V gene TRBV6-5 combines with J gene TRBJ1-5, with 8 bases identical to TRBD1. Trimming took 6 bases from V and 7 from J; bases not matched to a gene: 5. Germline lookup yields CDR1 MNHEY and CDR2 SVGAGI. CDR3 length: 13 amino acids. The CDR3 DNA reads as TGTGCCAGCAGCAGGGGGCGAGGGCAGCCCCAGCATTTT. Protein product: CASSRGRGQPQHF.

This clone was observed a single time. The chain uses TRBV7-9 and TRBJ2-3; possibly TRBD1 for D (6 bases). CDR3 size: 14 residues. The germline V and J ends were trimmed by 3 bases and 1 base, with 8 bases remaining between them. Germline V lookup: CDR1 SEHNR, CDR2 FQNEAQ (reference sequence). The CDR3 sequence: CASSLAGGTDTQYF. In nucleotides, the CDR3 is TGTGCCAGCAGCTTGGCAGGGGGCACAGATACGCAGTATTTT.

This chain uses TRBV2 with TRBJ1-6; TRBD1 agrees at 7 bases. There are 13 residues in the CDR3. Germline V gene data show CDR1 as SNHLY and CDR2 as FYNNEI. The V gene end was trimmed by 6 bases and the J gene end by 7 bases; junction bases not matched to a gene: 3. CDR3 nucleotides: TGTGCCAGCAGCGGACAGGAGAATTCACCCCTCCACTTT. It codes for CASSGQENSPLHF.

V usage is TRBV7-2 and J usage is TRBJ2-1, with 9 bases fitting TRBD2. There are 15 residues in the CDR3. Germline V gives CDR1 SGHTA, CDR2 FQGNSA. V lost 5 bases and J lost 6; bases outside the gene matches: 8. This CDR3 is CASSTLLAGSNEQFF. The CDR3 DNA follows: TGTGCCAGCAGCACACTTCTAGCGGGGTCCAATGAGCAGTTCTTC.

V usage is TRBV11-2 and J usage is TRBJ1-1, with TRBD1 identical over 8 bases. Unmatched junction bases numbered 18, after V lost 5 bases and J lost 7 bases. Germline V gene data show CDR1 as SGHAT and CDR2 as FQNNGV. The CDR3 spans 17 residues. The CDR3 bases are TGTGCCAGCAGCCAGGGGGCCATTTGGGGTACGGGTGATGAAGCTTTCTTT. Its translation is CASSQGAIWGTGDEAFF.

The chain couples TRBV5-6 to TRBJ2-7, with D possibly matching TRBD2 (6 bases). The CDR3 is 13 amino acids. Trimming pared 3 bases from V and 6 bases from J, leaving 13 bases between. Germline-derived CDR1 and CDR2 are SGHDT and YYEEEE. The CDR3 DNA sequence: TGTGCCAGCAGCTACGGGGGAGGTGGCGAGCAGTACTTC. Residues: CASSYGGGGEQYF.

The chain couples TRBV18 to TRBJ1-2, with D perhaps TRBD1 (5 bases). The CDR3 sequence is 16 residues long. Germline values: CDR1 KGHSH, CDR2 LQKENI. With 3 bases removed from V and 5 bases from J, the gap between germline ends came to 19 bases. The CDR3 here is CASSPAPQAWGYGYTF. As DNA, the CDR3 is TGTGCCAGCTCACCGGCACCACAGGCCTGGGGTTATGGCTACACCTTC.

Regarding this clone: The sample carries other DNA sequences with the same CDR3. The chain recombines TRBV12-3 or TRBV12-4 with TRBJ1-2, with D maybe TRBD1 (6 bases). The CDR3 spans 13 residues. V gave up 4 bases and J gave up 2 bases, with 8 bases separating them. In nucleotides, the CDR3 is TGTGCCAGCAGTTCTACAGGGAACTATGGCTACACCTTC. This encodes CASSSTGNYGYTF.

A few counts support this clone. The rearrangement links TRBV24-1 to TRBJ2-2; D is undetermined. V lost 3 bases to trimming and J lost 4 bases, with 5 bases between them. Germline lookup yields CDR1 KGHDR and CDR2 SFDVKD. This CDR3 has 13 amino acids. As DNA, the CDR3 is TGTGCCACCAGTGATACAAGCACCGGGGAGCTGTTTTTT. Its translation is CATSDTSTGELFF.

The chain couples TRBV11-1 to TRBJ2-2; 7 nucleotides match TRBD1. This CDR3 has 15 amino acids. CDR1 and CDR2 (germline): SGHAT, FQDESV (reference sequence). The V segment lost 5 bases and the J segment 4 bases; nucleotides outside the gene matches: 7. The CDR3 sequence is CASSPDRVRTGELFF. The CDR3, as DNA: TGTGCCAGCAGCCCAGACAGGGTTCGCACCGGGGAGCTGTTTTTT. The entire variable domain, with the rest obtained from reference TRBV11-1 and TRBJ2-2, is as follows: EAEVAQSPRYKITEKSQAVAFWCDPISGHATLYWYRQILGQGPELLVQFQDESVVDDSQLPKDRFSAERLKGVDSTLKIQPAELGDSAMYLCASSPDRVRTGELFFGEGSRLTVL.

This clone was seen only a few times. This chain connects TRBV5-5 to TRBJ2-6; tentative D call: TRBD1 (6 bases). CDR3 length: 17 residues. V was cut by 1 base and J by 0 bases, with 11 bases left in between. Germline V gives CDR1 SGHKS, CDR2 YYEKEE (reference sequence). The CDR3 DNA follows: TGTGCCAGCAGCTTGCTAACAGGGCTCTCTGGGGCCAACGTCCTGACTTTC. The encoded protein is CASSLLTGLSGANVLTF.

The rearrangement joins TRBV6-5 to TRBJ2-7, with 7 bases fitting TRBD2. The CDR3 length is 14 residues. CDR1 and CDR2 from the germline V gene are MNHEY and SVGAGI. Trimming at V came to 6 bases and at J to 4 bases, leaving 9 bases not matched to a gene. DNA of the CDR3: TGTGCCAGCAGCCAAACCGGGACTAAATACGAGCAGTACTTC. Its protein product is CASSQTGTKYEQYF.

The gene calls are TRBV13 and TRBJ2-2, with 10 bases identical to TRBD1. CDR1 and CDR2 from the germline V gene are PRHDT and FYEKMQ (reference sequence). The V gene end was trimmed by 5 bases and the J gene end by 2 bases; junction bases not matched to a gene: 8. The length of the CDR3 is 17 residues. As DNA, the CDR3 is TGTGCCAGCAGCCGAGACAGGGGGCCGGGTAACACCGGGGAGCTGTTTTTT. It codes for CASSRDRGPGNTGELFF. Complete variable domain (other parts from reference TRBV13 and TRBJ2-2): AAGVIQSPRHLIKEKRETATLKCYPIPRHDTVYWYQQGPGQDPQFLISFYEKMQSDKGSIPDRFSAQQFSDYHSELNMSSLELGDSALYFCASSRDRGPGNTGELFFGEGSRLTVL.

The chain couples TRBV6-2 or TRBV6-3 to TRBJ2-7; 9 nucleotides line up with TRBD2. With 1 base clipped from V and 2 bases from J, the junction kept 18 bases outside the gene matches. The CDR3 covers 20 residues. Germline CDR1 reads MNHEY; CDR2 reads SVGEGT. The CDR3 spells CASSYFPGTSSLGDAYEQYF. CDR3 sequence (DNA): TGTGCCAGCAGTTACTTCCCCGGGACTAGCTCCCTTGGAGATGCCTACGAGCAGTACTTC.

The V and J genes are TRBV20-1 and TRBJ1-4, with D perhaps matching TRBD1 (6 bases). V was trimmed by 3 bases and J by 8 bases, leaving 7 bases between them. CDR3 length: 11 residues. From germline, CDR1 is DFQATT and CDR2 SNEGSKA (reference sequence). The chain's CDR3 is CSARRGEKLFF. The CDR3, as DNA: TGCAGTGCTAGGAGGGGGGAAAAACTGTTTTTT.

This clone showed up just a few times. The chain is built from TRBV5-6 and TRBJ1-4; 8 bases fit TRBD1. The length of the CDR3 is 16 residues. CDR1 SGHDT and CDR2 YYEEEE come from the germline V gene. The junction had 1 base not matched to a gene; V was cut back by 0 bases and J by 0 bases. CDR3 nucleotide sequence: TGTGCCAGCAGCTTGGACAGGGGGGCAACTAATGAAAAACTGTTTTTT. Its protein product is CASSLDRGATNEKLFF.

In its sample, this clone was seen once. This chain connects TRBV6-5 to TRBJ1-5; 8 bases agree with TRBD1. Per the germline V gene, CDR1 is MNHEY and CDR2 is SVGAGI. The V and J ends lost 6 bases and 6 bases, in that order; junction bases with no gene match: 4. The CDR3 consists of 13 residues. CDR3 in amino acids: CASRTRGPQPQHF. The CDR3 DNA reads TGTGCCAGCAGGACCAGGGGGCCTCAGCCCCAGCATTTT.